Listed below are T cell receptor beta chains from one sample, sequenced in a study of prognosis after radiotherapy for stage I lung cancer. In TCRdb, the multiplex PCR reads were re-called with MiXCR into one record per CDR3 protein. The repertoire holds around 27,000 distinct CDR3 sequences, with around 31% as singletons. This specimen consisted of PBMCs, obtained before or after stereotactic body radiation therapy (not recorded which). The receptors stem from a donor over 45 with non-small cell lung cancer. Both conserved end residues are part of each CDR3. The order of the fields is J gene, D gene, clone size, V gene, CDR3 protein, CDR3 DNA. D genes are given only for firm matches. Part of the rows lack a size; the others show once, few, many or a class for expanded clones.

TRBJ2-5 NA NA TRBV2 CASRFEEWETQYF TGTGCCAGCCGCTTCGAGGAATGGGAGACCCAGTACTTC
TRBJ2-1 TRBD1 many TRBV29-1 CSVLGQNYNEQFF TGCAGCGTTTTGGGACAGAACTACAATGAGCAGTTCTTC
TRBJ2-1 TRBD1 many TRBV29-1 CSVTGGDSYNEQFF TGCAGCGTGACAGGGGGAGATTCCTACAATGAGCAGTTCTTC
TRBJ2-3 NA many TRBV11-2 CASSWGPGPQYTQYF TGTGCCAGCAGCTGGGGTCCGGGACCACAATATACGCAGTATTTT
TRBJ1-5 TRBD1 many TRBV27 CASKSGDSVFDNQPQHF TGTGCCAGCAAATCCGGGGACAGTGTGTTCGACAATCAGCCCCAGCATTTT
TRBJ1-2 TRBD1 few TRBV10-1 CASRDPGQGHGYTF TGCGCCAGCAGGGACCCGGGACAGGGGCATGGCTACACCTTC
TRBJ1-2 TRBD1 medium-sized TRBV6-1 CASTHGGTGLFGYTF TGTGCCAGCACCCACGGGGGGACAGGGTTGTTTGGCTACACCTTC
TRBJ2-7 TRBD1 many TRBV12-3/TRBV12-4 CASSPTAGTGAEQYF TGTGCCAGCAGTCCCACTGCCGGGACAGGGGCCGAGCAGTACTTC
TRBJ1-1 TRBD1 NA TRBV18 CASSRSGQVQRALF TGTGCCAGCTCACGCAGCGGACAGGTTCAGAGAGCTCTCTTT
TRBJ2-1 NA many TRBV12-3/TRBV12-4 CASTLLGLAESEWALHCNEQFF TGTGCCAGCACCCTCCTCGGTTTGGCAGAGAGTGAGTGGGCGCTTCATTGCAATGAGCAGTTCTTC
TRBJ2-2 NA medium-sized TRBV28 CASSLPPLPIKNTGELFF TGTGCCAGCAGTTTACCCCCCCTCCCCATAAAGAACACCGGGGAGCTGTTTTTT
TRBJ1-5 NA many TRBV6-1 CASSPTGINQPQHF TGTGCCAGCAGCCCCACAGGGATTAATCAGCCCCAGCATTTT
TRBJ1-1 TRBD1 many TRBV27 CASRRTGAGTEAFF TGTGCCAGCAGAAGGACAGGGGCGGGAACTGAAGCTTTCTTT
TRBJ1-5 NA once TRBV28 CASSLGPSRRNQPQNF TGTGCCAGCAGTTTAGGGCCGTCTCGGCGCAATCAGCCCCAAAATTTT
TRBJ2-2 NA many TRBV6-1 CASSPGWRNTGELFF TGTGCCAGCAGCCCAGGGTGGAGAAACACCGGGGAGCTGTTTTTT
TRBJ2-2 TRBD2 many TRBV29-1 CSVVAGGSTGELFF TGCAGCGTTGTTGCGGGAGGTTCCACCGGGGAGCTGTTTTTT
TRBJ2-1 NA many TRBV7-6 CASSRTESYNEQFF TGTGCCAGCAGCCGGACGGAGAGCTACAATGAGCAGTTCTTC
TRBJ2-7 NA NA TRBV6-1 CASKGDRATHEQYF TGTGCCAGCAAAGGGGATAGGGCCACCCACGAGCAGTACTTC
TRBJ1-5 TRBD1 many TRBV5-6 CASSLAGTGANQPQHF TGTGCCAGCAGCTTGGCCGGGACAGGGGCCAATCAGCCCCAGCATTTT
TRBJ1-2 NA many TRBV5-4 CASSGDQGFGYTF TGTGCCAGCAGCGGGGATCAGGGGTTCGGCTACACCTTC
TRBJ1-6 TRBD1 NA TRBV5-1 CASSLTTGGENSPLHF TGCGCCAGCAGCTTGACGACAGGGGGCGAAAATTCACCCCTCCACTTT
TRBJ2-7 TRBD1 once TRBV7-9 CASSEGQGADEQYF TGTGCCAGCAGCGAGGGACAGGGGGCCGACGAGCAGTACTTC
TRBJ2-1 TRBD2 many TRBV10-2 CASSAFSYGGARNEQFF TGCGCCAGCAGTGCTTTTTCATACGGGGGGGCCCGGAATGAGCAGTTCTTC
TRBJ2-7 NA many TRBV11-2 CASSLVPDYPHEQYF TGTGCCAGCAGCTTAGTACCAGACTATCCCCACGAGCAGTACTTC
TRBJ1-5 NA many TRBV20-1 CSARGTGNNQPQHF TGCAGTGCTAGAGGGACGGGAAACAATCAGCCCCAGCATTTT
TRBJ2-3 TRBD2 many TRBV14 CASSPLAGDRYTQYF TGTGCCAGCAGTCCTCTAGCGGGAGATAGGTATACGCAGTATTTT